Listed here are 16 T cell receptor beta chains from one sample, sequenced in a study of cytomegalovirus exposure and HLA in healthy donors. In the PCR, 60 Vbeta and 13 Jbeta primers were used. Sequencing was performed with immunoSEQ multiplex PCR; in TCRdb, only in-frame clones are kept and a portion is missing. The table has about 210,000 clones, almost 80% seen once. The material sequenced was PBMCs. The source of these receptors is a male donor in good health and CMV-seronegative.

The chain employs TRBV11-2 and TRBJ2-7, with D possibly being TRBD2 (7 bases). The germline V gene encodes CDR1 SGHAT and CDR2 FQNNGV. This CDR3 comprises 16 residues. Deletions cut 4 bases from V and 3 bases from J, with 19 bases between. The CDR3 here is CASSSPGGAEFYEQYF. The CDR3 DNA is TGTGCCAGCAGCTCCCCGGGGGGCGCCGAATTCTACGAGCAGTACTTC.

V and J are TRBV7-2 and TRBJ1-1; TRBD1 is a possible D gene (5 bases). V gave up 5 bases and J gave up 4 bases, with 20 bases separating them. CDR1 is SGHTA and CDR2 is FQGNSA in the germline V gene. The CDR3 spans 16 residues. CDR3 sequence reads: CASSPWEGRWGTEAFF. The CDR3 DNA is TGTGCCAGCAGCCCATGGGAGGGGCGGTGGGGCACTGAAGCTTTCTTT.

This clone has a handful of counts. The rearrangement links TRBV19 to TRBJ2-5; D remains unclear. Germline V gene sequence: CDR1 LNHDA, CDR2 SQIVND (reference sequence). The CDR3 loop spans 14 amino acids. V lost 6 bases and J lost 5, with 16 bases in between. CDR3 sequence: CASSPAGVRETQYF. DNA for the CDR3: TGTGCCAGTAGCCCCGCCGGAGTGAGGGAGACCCAGTACTTC.

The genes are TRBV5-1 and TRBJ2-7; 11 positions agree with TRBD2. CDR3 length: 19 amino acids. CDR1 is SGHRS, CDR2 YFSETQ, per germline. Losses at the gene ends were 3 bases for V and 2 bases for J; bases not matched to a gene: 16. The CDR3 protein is CASSSPPSGGSTKTYEQYF. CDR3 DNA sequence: TGCGCCAGCAGCTCGCCTCCTAGCGGGGGGAGTACTAAAACCTACGAGCAGTACTTC.

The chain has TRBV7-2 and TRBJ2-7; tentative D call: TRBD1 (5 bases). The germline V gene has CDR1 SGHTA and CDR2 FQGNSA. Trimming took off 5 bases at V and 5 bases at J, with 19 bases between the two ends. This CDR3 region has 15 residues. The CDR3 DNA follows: TGTGCCAGCAGCACAGGATCCTGGCAGACGGACGAGCAGTACTTC. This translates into CASSTGSWQTDEQYF.

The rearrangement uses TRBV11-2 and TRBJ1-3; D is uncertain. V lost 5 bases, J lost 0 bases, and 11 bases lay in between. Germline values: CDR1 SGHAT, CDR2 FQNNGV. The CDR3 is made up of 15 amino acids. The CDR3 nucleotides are TGTGCCAGCAGCCTCGGGAGAATCTCTGGAAACACCATATATTTT. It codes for CASSLGRISGNTIYF.

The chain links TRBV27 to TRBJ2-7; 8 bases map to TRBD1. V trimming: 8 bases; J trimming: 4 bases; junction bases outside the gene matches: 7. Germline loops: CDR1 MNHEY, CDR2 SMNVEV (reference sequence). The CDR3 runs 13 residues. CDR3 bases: TGTGCCAGCTCGACAGGGGAGGTTTACGAGCAGTACTTC. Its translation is CASSTGEVYEQYF.

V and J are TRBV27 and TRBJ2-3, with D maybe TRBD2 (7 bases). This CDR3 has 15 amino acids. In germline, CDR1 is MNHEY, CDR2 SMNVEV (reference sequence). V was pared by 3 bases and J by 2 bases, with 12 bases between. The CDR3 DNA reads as TGTGCCAGCAGTTTTGGGGGGGCTTACACAGATACGCAGTATTTT. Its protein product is CASSFGGAYTDTQYF.

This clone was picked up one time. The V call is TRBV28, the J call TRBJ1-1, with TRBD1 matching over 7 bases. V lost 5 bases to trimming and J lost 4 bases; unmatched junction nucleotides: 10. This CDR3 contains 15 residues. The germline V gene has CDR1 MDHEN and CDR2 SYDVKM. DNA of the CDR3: TGTGCCAGCAGTCCTCGGACAGGAGTGGGCACTGAAGCTTTCTTT. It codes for CASSPRTGVGTEAFF.

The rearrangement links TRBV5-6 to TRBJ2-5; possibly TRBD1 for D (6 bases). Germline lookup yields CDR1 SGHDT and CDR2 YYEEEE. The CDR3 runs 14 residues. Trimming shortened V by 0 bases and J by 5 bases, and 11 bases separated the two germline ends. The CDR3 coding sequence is TGTGCCAGCAGCTTGGACAGGGTCCCGGAGACCCAGTACTTC. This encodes CASSLDRVPETQYF.

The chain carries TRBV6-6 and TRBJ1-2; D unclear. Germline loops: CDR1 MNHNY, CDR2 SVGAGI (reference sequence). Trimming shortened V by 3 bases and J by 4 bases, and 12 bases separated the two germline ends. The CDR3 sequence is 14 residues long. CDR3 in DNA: TGTGCCAGCAGTTATGATATAGGCGGCTATGGCTACACCTTC. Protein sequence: CASSYDIGGYGYTF.

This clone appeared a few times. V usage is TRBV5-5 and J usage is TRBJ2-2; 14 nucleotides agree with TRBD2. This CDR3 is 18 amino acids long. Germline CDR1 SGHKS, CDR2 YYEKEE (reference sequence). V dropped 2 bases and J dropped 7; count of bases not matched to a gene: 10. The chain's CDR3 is CASSLDPQGLAGGGELFF. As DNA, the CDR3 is TGTGCCAGCAGCTTAGATCCCCAAGGACTAGCGGGGGGCGGGGAGCTGTTTTTT.

As DNA, the CDR3 is TGTGCCAGCAGGGGGGACAGCGGGGGCACCGGGGAGCTGTTTTTT. It encodes CASRGDSGGTGELFF. The gene calls are TRBV7-9 and TRBJ2-2; TRBD2 is a possible D gene (8 bases). Germline values: CDR1 SEHNR, CDR2 FQNEAQ (reference sequence). The CDR3 totals 15 residues. Trimming cost V 6 bases and J 4 bases, with 15 bases left between them.

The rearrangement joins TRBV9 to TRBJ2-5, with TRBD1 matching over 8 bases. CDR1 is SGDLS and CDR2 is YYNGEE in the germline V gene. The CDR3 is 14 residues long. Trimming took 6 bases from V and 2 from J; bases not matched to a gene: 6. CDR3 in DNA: TGTGCCAGCAACCGACAGGGGCCTCAAGAGACCCAGTACTTC. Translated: CASNRQGPQETQYF. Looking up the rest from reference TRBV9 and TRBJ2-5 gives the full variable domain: DSGVTQTPKHLITATGQRVTLRCSPRSGDLSVYWYQQSLDQGLQFLIQYYNGEERAKGNILERFSAQQFPDLHSELNLSSLELGDSALYFCASNRQGPQETQYFGPGTRLLVL.

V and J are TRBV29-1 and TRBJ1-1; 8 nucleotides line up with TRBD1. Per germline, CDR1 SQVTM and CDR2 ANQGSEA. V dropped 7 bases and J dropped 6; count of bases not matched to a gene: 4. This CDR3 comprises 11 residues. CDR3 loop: CSGQGAPEAFF. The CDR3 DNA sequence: TGCAGCGGGCAGGGGGCCCCTGAAGCTTTCTTT.

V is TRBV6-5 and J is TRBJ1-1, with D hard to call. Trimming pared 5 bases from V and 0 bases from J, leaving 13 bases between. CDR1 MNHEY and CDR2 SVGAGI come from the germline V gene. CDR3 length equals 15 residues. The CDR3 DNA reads TGTGCCAGCAGTCGGGCGGGGAGGATGAACACTGAAGCTTTCTTT. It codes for CASSRAGRMNTEAFF.